This T cell receptor beta chain stems from a study of response to subunit inactivated influenza vaccine. Findings and caveats of the study: There was a suggestion from the authors that each seasonal influenza vaccination recruits few new T cells.

One entry per CDR3 protein, called by TCRdb with MiXCR from the RT-PCR reads. The repertoire consists of 600,000 to 700,000 distinct CDR3 sequences, with about 14% occurring once and the leading ten covering 7.6%. This clonotype was counted between two and nine times. Antigen: not known. Germline loops: CDR1 SGHKS, CDR2 YYEKEE (reference sequence). The CDR3 runs 16 residues. Trimming took off 4 bases at V and 5 bases at J, with 21 bases between the two ends. The chain is built from TRBV5-5 and TRBJ2-5; D uncertain. The origin of this receptor is a man in his fifties or sixties who received an inactivated influenza vaccine. Source: PBMCs from blood, taken about 14 days before vaccination. The CDR3 DNA follows: TGTGCCAGCAGCCTAGACCCGAATAGGAATTGGGAGACCCAGTACTTC. It specifies CASSLDPNRNWETQYF.